These 14 T cell receptor beta chains were sequenced from one sample in a study of beta chain features in type 1 diabetes. Of the isolated RNA, all was reverse transcribed, and so the sequenced material was expressed TCRB transcripts. Generated by immunoSEQ multiplex PCR, the TCRdb table keeps only in-frame clones and is missing some. The table records 400,000 to 550,000 clones, roughly an eighth of them present only once. Input material: naive CD4+ T cells from blood. These receptors came from a woman aged 18 to 35 in good health.

J is TRBJ2-1 and V is TRBV5-4; the match to TRBD2 covers 7 bases. The germline V gene has CDR1 SGHNT and CDR2 YYREEE (reference sequence). V lost 1 base, J lost 7 bases, and 8 bases stayed unmatched. This CDR3 spans 15 amino acids. The CDR3 sequence: CASSLSTSPWNEQFF. The CDR3 DNA is TGTGCCAGCAGCTTGTCGACTAGCCCATGGAATGAGCAGTTCTTC.

This clone has only a few counts. The rearrangement uses TRBV5-1 and TRBJ2-5, with unresolved D. The CDR3 loop spans 13 amino acids. Trimming cost V 0 bases and J 4 bases, with 7 bases left between them. CDR1 is SGHRS, CDR2 YFSETQ, per germline. The CDR3 region is CASSLVLSETQYF. In DNA form, the CDR3 reads TGCGCCAGCAGCTTGGTCTTGTCAGAGACCCAGTACTTC. The full variable domain, with the rest looked up from reference TRBV5-1 and TRBJ2-5, is KAGVTQTPRYLIKTRGQQVTLSCSPISGHRSVSWYQQTPGQGLQFLFEYFSETQRNKGNFPGRFSGRQFSNSRSEMNVSTLELGDSALYLCASSLVLSETQYFGPGTRLLVL.

The chain couples TRBV18 to TRBJ2-7; D not resolved. This CDR3 comprises 13 residues. The germline CDR1 and CDR2 sequences are KGHSH and LQKENI. The ends were cut back, 5 bases at V and 7 bases at J, with 15 bases in the middle. The CDR3 loop reads CASSFIPDGEQYV. CDR3 DNA: TGTGCCAGCTCATTTATCCCGGACGGAGAGCAGTACGTC.

A few counts support this clone. The chain couples TRBV7-2 to TRBJ2-7; perhaps TRBD2 as D (5 bases). CDR1 is SGHTA and CDR2 is FQGNSA in the germline V gene. V lost 2 bases and J 3 bases, leaving 11 bases between the germline ends. The CDR3 is made up of 14 amino acids. In DNA form, the CDR3 reads TGTGCCAGCAGCTTAAATTCGGGATACTACGAGCAGTACTTC. It translates to CASSLNSGYYEQYF.

V gene TRBV6-6 combines with J gene TRBJ2-6; D gene uncertain. Deletions cut 0 bases from V and 4 bases from J, with 7 bases between. In germline, CDR1 is MNHNY, CDR2 SVGAGI (reference sequence). The CDR3 consists of 15 residues. CDR3 sequence (DNA): TGTGCCAGCAGTTACTCAGGGTCAGGGGCCAACGTCCTGACTTTC. Translation gives CASSYSGSGANVLTF.

The DNA for the CDR3 is TGTGCCAGCAGCTTAAAGCGGGCTAGCGGGAGTTCGGATACGCAGTATTTT. It is translated as CASSLKRASGSSDTQYF. J is TRBJ2-3 and V is TRBV7-2; 10 nucleotides agree with TRBD2. In germline, CDR1 is SGHTA, CDR2 FQGNSA. This CDR3 has 17 amino acids. J was trimmed by 6 bases and V by 2 bases; bases with no gene match: 11.

The chain uses TRBV18 and TRBJ2-2; D is possibly TRBD1 (6 bases). This CDR3 has 16 residues. The V end lost 8 bases, the J end lost 0 bases, and 16 bases lay between the germline ends. CDR1 and CDR2 from the germline V gene are KGHSH and LQKENI. The CDR3, as DNA: TGTGCCAGCGCGAGGGCAAGGACAGCGAACACCGGGGAGCTGTTTTTT. Encoded protein: CASARARTANTGELFF.

This clone was seen more than once but under ten times. This chain links TRBV11-3 with TRBJ2-3; TRBD1 matches 7 bases. Trimming cost V 5 bases and J 1 base; bases outside gene matches: 12. Looked up from germline, CDR1 is SGHNT and CDR2 is YENEEA. The length of the CDR3 is 17 residues. This CDR3 reads CASSASKGQPRTDTQYF. CDR3 bases: TGTGCCAGCAGCGCGAGTAAGGGACAGCCCCGCACAGATACGCAGTATTTT.

This clone has just a few counts. The chain combines TRBV9 with TRBJ1-6, with D uncertain. The germline CDR1 and CDR2 sequences are SGDLS and YYNGEE. V was trimmed by 0 bases and J by 8 bases, leaving 18 bases between them. This CDR3 contains 17 residues. The CDR3 sequence: CASSVGPTPEMHSPLHF. The DNA of the CDR3 is TGTGCCAGCAGCGTAGGGCCGACACCCGAGATGCATTCACCCCTCCACTTT.

This CDR3 is CASSLRDRAYNEQFF. The CDR3 DNA is TGTGCCAGCAGCCTCCGGGACAGGGCGTACAATGAGCAGTTCTTC. The chain links TRBV7-8 to TRBJ2-1; the match to TRBD1 covers 9 bases. This CDR3 spans 15 amino acids. With V trimmed by 5 bases and J by 4 bases, 6 bases remained unmatched. Germline V gives CDR1 SGHVS, CDR2 FQNEAQ.

As to this clone: In the same sample, other DNA sequences code for this CDR3. The DNA of the CDR3 is TGTGCCAGCAGTGAAGTGACAGGGAATCAGCCCCAGCATTTT. Protein product: CASSEVTGNQPQHF. The chain is built from TRBV2 and TRBJ1-5, with 7 bases fitting TRBD1. Per the germline V gene, CDR1 is SNHLY and CDR2 is FYNNEI. With 1 base clipped from V and 4 bases from J, the junction kept 1 base outside the gene matches. The CDR3 loop spans 14 amino acids.

The genes are TRBV6-5 and TRBJ2-7, with unresolved D. The ends were cut back, 0 bases at V and 7 bases at J, with 7 bases in the middle. The CDR3 sequence is 12 residues long. Germline V gives CDR1 MNHEY, CDR2 SVGAGI. CDR3 sequence: CASSYSMGEQYF. CDR3 DNA: TGTGCCAGCAGTTACTCGATGGGGGAGCAGTACTTC.

This chain uses TRBV7-9 with TRBJ1-3, with D uncertain. V was cut by 3 bases and J by 4 bases, with 7 bases left in between. Germline-derived CDR1 and CDR2 are SEHNR and FQNEAQ (reference sequence). The length of the CDR3 is 13 residues. The CDR3 spells CASSLASGNTIYF. CDR3 nucleotide sequence: TGTGCCAGCAGCTTGGCGTCCGGAAACACCATATATTTT.

This clone has a handful of counts. In DNA, the CDR3 is TGTGCCAGCAGCTTCGGGGGAGGGAACCCCAACGAGCAGTACTTC. It yields the protein CASSFGGGNPNEQYF. The gene calls are TRBV7-2 and TRBJ2-7; 7 bases are shared with TRBD2. The CDR3 sequence is 15 residues long. In germline, CDR1 is SGHTA, CDR2 FQGNSA. V dropped 3 bases and J dropped 5; count of bases not matched to a gene: 10.